These 24 T cell receptor beta chains share one sample of origin, sequenced in a study of blood T cell repertoires in COVID-19 (TCRdb year 2020). Library construction relied on the immunoSEQ multiplex PCR assay. Sourced from immuneACCESS, this table was stored by TCRdb with only in-frame sequences that have V and J called. A share of the clones is absent; for the studies checked, an unresolved V gene accounts for under half, and the remainder has no known explanation. The sample has some 240,000 clones on record, 89% of them singletons. The ten most abundant clones make up around 6% of the sample. Material for sequencing was peripheral blood. The receptors derive from a man in his 60s who had recovered from COVID-19.

In DNA, the CDR3 is TGTGCCAGCAGTTCCGGACAGGGGGCAGGGTCACCCCTCCACTTT. It encodes CASSSGQGAGSPLHF. The genes are TRBV6-5 and TRBJ1-6, with 11 nucleotides matching TRBD1. This CDR3 has 15 amino acids. Germline CDR1 MNHEY, CDR2 SVGAGI. The ends lost 4 bases at V and 10 bases at J; junction bases unmatched: 6.

This clone was recorded once. At one end the junction does not follow the germline gene, possibly because of a read error. The V call is TRBV6-5, the J call TRBJ2-1; D perhaps matches TRBD2 (5 bases). The CDR3 is 15 residues long. Germline CDR1 is MNHEY and CDR2 is SVGAGI. CDR3 sequence (DNA): TGTGCCAGTAGTTCCCCCGGGGTTGGGTACAATGAGCAGTTCTTC. Translation: CASSSPGVGYNEQFF.

The V gene is TRBV20-1, the J gene TRBJ2-3; perhaps TRBD1 as D (6 bases). V lost 3 bases and J 4 bases, leaving 17 bases between the germline ends. The CDR3 sequence is 15 residues long. Per the germline V gene, CDR1 is DFQATT and CDR2 is SNEGSKA (reference sequence). This CDR3 is CSASSIAEGADTQYF. In nucleotides, the CDR3 is TGCAGTGCTAGTAGCATCGCCGAGGGGGCAGATACGCAGTATTTT.

The genes are TRBV3-1 (or the pseudogene TRBV3-2) and TRBJ2-7; TRBD1 matches at 8 bases. The CDR3 sequence is 19 residues long. The J segment lost 2 bases and the V segment lost 1 base, leaving 16 bases of the junction unmatched. Germline V gene sequence: CDR1 LGHDT, CDR2 YNNKEL (reference sequence). CDR3 bases: TGTGCCAGCAGCCAAGTAGATAGGGCAGGGGGCTACCTAGCCTACGAGCAGTACTTC. Translating it yields CASSQVDRAGGYLAYEQYF.

The chain employs TRBV28 and TRBJ2-3; 7 positions agree with TRBD2. CDR3 length equals 16 residues. The J segment lost 2 bases and the V segment lost 6 bases, leaving 11 bases of the junction unmatched. Per germline, CDR1 MDHEN and CDR2 SYDVKM. The DNA of the CDR3 is TGTGCCAGCAGCGCGCCGGCTAGCGGATACACAGATACGCAGTATTTT. This sequence encodes CASSAPASGYTDTQYF.

This sequence joins TRBV19 and TRBJ1-2; TRBD1 might be the D (5 bases). CDR3 length: 14 amino acids. The V end was cut by 4 bases, the J end by 2 bases, with 11 bases between. Germline values: CDR1 LNHDA, CDR2 SQIVND (reference sequence). The CDR3 sequence is CASSRGGVNYGYTF. In DNA form, the CDR3 reads TGTGCCAGTAGTAGGGGGGGAGTCAACTATGGCTACACCTTC.

The chain has TRBV5-8 and TRBJ2-7, with D unclear. The CDR3 runs to 15 residues. The V end lost 5 bases, the J end lost 2 bases, and 17 bases lay between the germline ends. CDR1 is SGHTS, CDR2 YDEGEE, per germline. The CDR3 nucleotides read TGTGCCAGCAGTCCCGTGGCAGCTAGGACCTACGAGCAGTACTTC. Its protein product is CASSPVAARTYEQYF.

This chain connects TRBV18 to TRBJ2-7, with D unresolved. V was pared by 3 bases and J by 0 bases, with 9 bases between. Germline values: CDR1 KGHSH, CDR2 LQKENI. The CDR3 consists of 14 residues. CDR3 region: CASSPPTSSYEQYF. The CDR3 DNA sequence: TGTGCCAGCTCACCCCCGACATCCTCCTACGAGCAGTACTTC.

This clone was recorded only once. The chain combines TRBV28 with TRBJ2-5, with D maybe TRBD1 (5 bases). The germline CDR1 and CDR2 sequences are MDHEN and SYDVKM. V gave up 6 bases and J gave up 4 bases, with 12 bases separating them. The CDR3 spans 13 residues. The CDR3 spells CASREMGRETQYF. The CDR3 DNA is TGTGCCAGCAGAGAAATGGGGCGAGAGACCCAGTACTTC.

The rearrangement joins TRBV2 to TRBJ2-5; TRBD1 aligns across 9 bases. CDR3 length: 15 amino acids. The V gene end was trimmed by 5 bases and the J gene end by 5 bases; junction bases not matched to a gene: 9. Looked up from germline, CDR1 is SNHLY and CDR2 is FYNNEI. DNA of the CDR3: TGTGCCAGCAGTAGTCGGACAGGGGTTGACGAGACCCAGTACTTC. As protein: CASSSRTGVDETQYF.

The J gene is TRBJ2-2, the V gene TRBV7-6; D is possibly TRBD2 (5 bases). Germline V gives CDR1 SGHVS, CDR2 FNYEAQ. The CDR3 totals 15 residues. V lost 4 bases to trimming and J lost 8 bases, with 17 bases between them. The CDR3, as DNA: TGTGCCAGCAGCTCCGGGATCCTACCCTTAGGGGAGCTGTTTTTT. Protein sequence: CASSSGILPLGELFF. The complete variable domain, with remaining parts taken from reference TRBV7-6 and TRBJ2-2, reads GAGVSQSPRYKVTKRGQDVALRCDPISGHVSLYWYRQALGQGPEFLTYFNYEAQQDKSGLPNDRFSAERPEGSISTLTIQRTEQRDSAMYRCASSSGILPLGELFFGEGSRLTVL.

This rearrangement joins TRBV5-4 to TRBJ1-1; D uncertain. V was shortened by 0 bases and J by 0 bases, with 6 bases between the two germline ends. Germline CDR1 is SGHNT and CDR2 is YYREEE (reference sequence). This CDR3 comprises 14 residues. The CDR3 nucleotides are TGTGCCAGCAGCTTGGGCGTCATGAACACTGAAGCTTTCTTT. Its translation: CASSLGVMNTEAFF.

This chain joins TRBV29-1 and TRBJ2-3, with a possible D match to TRBD2 (5 bases). Looked up from germline, CDR1 is SQVTM and CDR2 is ANQGSEA. V was clipped by 7 bases and J by 0 bases, with 14 bases between them. The CDR3 runs to 14 residues. The CDR3 loop is CSASSRGSTDTQYF. CDR3 sequence (DNA): TGCAGCGCCTCCAGCCGCGGGAGCACAGATACGCAGTATTTT.

The chain joins TRBV7-9 to TRBJ1-4, with 10 bases matching TRBD1. This CDR3 has 15 residues. The junction had 6 bases not matched to a gene; V was cut back by 5 bases and J by 6 bases. The germline V gene has CDR1 SEHNR and CDR2 FQNEAQ (reference sequence). The CDR3 nucleotides are TGTGCCAGCAGCCCCGCCGGGACAGGGGATGAAAAACTGTTTTTT. Its protein is CASSPAGTGDEKLFF.

The chain links TRBV6-5 to TRBJ2-7; a possible D gene is TRBD2 (5 bases). This CDR3 comprises 14 residues. The ends were cut back, 2 bases at V and 6 bases at J, with 14 bases in the middle. From germline, CDR1 is MNHEY and CDR2 SVGAGI. The CDR3 coding sequence is TGTGCCAGCAGTTACCTAGCTGGATCGCTCGAGCAGTACTTC. Translating gives CASSYLAGSLEQYF.

The V call is TRBV27, the J call TRBJ2-7; a weak D match, TRBD1 (6 bases). V was shortened by 5 bases and J by 2 bases, with 13 bases between the two germline ends. The CDR3 loop spans 14 amino acids. Per the germline V gene, CDR1 is MNHEY and CDR2 is SMNVEV (reference sequence). CDR3 residues: CASSALWTAYEQYF. For the CDR3, the DNA is TGTGCCAGCAGTGCCTTATGGACAGCCTACGAGCAGTACTTC.

The J gene is TRBJ2-5, the V gene TRBV5-4, with a tentative D call TRBD2 (5 bases). Trimming took 4 bases from V and 0 from J, leaving 7 bases between them. This CDR3 is 13 amino acids long. Germline values: CDR1 SGHNT, CDR2 YYREEE (reference sequence). The CDR3 DNA sequence: TGTGCCAGCAGCCGCGGGTACCAAGAGACCCAGTACTTC. Translating it yields CASSRGYQETQYF. Variable domain in full (rest from reference TRBV5-4 and TRBJ2-5): ETGVTQSPTHLIKTRGQQVTLRCSSQSGHNTVSWYQQALGQGPQFIFQYYREEENGRGNFPPRFSGLQFPNYSSELNVNALELDDSALYLCASSRGYQETQYFGPGTRLLVL.

This clone was seen more than once but under ten times. The chain recombines TRBV6-5 with TRBJ2-2; TRBD1 matches 8 bases. Germline assignment: CDR1 MNHEY and CDR2 SVGAGI. V lost 5 bases to trimming and J lost 6 bases; unmatched junction nucleotides: 2. The CDR3 contains 13 residues. The CDR3: CASSRQGPGELFF. The DNA for the CDR3 is TGTGCCAGCAGTAGACAGGGGCCCGGGGAGCTGTTTTTT.

The chain has TRBV6-5 and TRBJ2-7; possibly TRBD1 for D (5 bases). In germline, CDR1 is MNHEY, CDR2 SVGAGI. The CDR3 length is 15 residues. V lost 5 bases to trimming and J lost 3 bases, with 17 bases between them. DNA for the CDR3: TGTGCCAGCAGTAAATTAGGGGCGAAACTCTACGAGCAGTACTTC. Its translation: CASSKLGAKLYEQYF.

The chain couples TRBV10-3 to TRBJ2-1; possibly TRBD2 for D (5 bases). Trimming shortened V by 2 bases and J by 8 bases, and 7 bases separated the two germline ends. The CDR3 runs 12 residues. The germline V gene encodes CDR1 ENHRY and CDR2 SYGVKD. CDR3 in amino acids: CAISEERDEQFF. The CDR3, as DNA: TGTGCCATCAGTGAGGAGAGGGATGAGCAGTTCTTC.

The chain recombines TRBV5-1 with TRBJ2-2, with 10 nucleotides matching TRBD1. The J segment lost 9 bases and the V segment lost 9 bases, leaving 5 bases of the junction unmatched. From germline, CDR1 is SGHRS and CDR2 YFSETQ. The CDR3 contains 12 residues. CDR3 sequence reads: CATGTGERELFF. Here the CDR3 DNA reads TGCGCCACTGGGACAGGGGAACGGGAGCTGTTTTTT.

This sequence joins TRBV5-1 and TRBJ1-1; 7 nucleotides align to TRBD1. Germline trimming cut 2 bases from V and 0 bases from J; bases unmatched to any gene: 4. In germline, CDR1 is SGHRS, CDR2 YFSETQ. The CDR3 loop spans 15 amino acids. This CDR3 is CASSLERGLNTEAFF. DNA of the CDR3: TGCGCCAGCAGCTTAGAAAGGGGGCTGAACACTGAAGCTTTCTTT.

This chain links TRBV11-3 with TRBJ2-3, with D perhaps matching TRBD1 (6 bases). Germline CDR1 is SGHNT and CDR2 is YENEEA. This CDR3 has 14 residues. Trimming took off 3 bases at V and 1 base at J, with 8 bases between the two ends. In nucleotides, the CDR3 is TGTGCCAGCAGCTTGGGACAAGGCACAGATACGCAGTATTTT. Amino acid sequence: CASSLGQGTDTQYF.

The V call is TRBV28, the J call TRBJ1-1; D remains ambiguous. This CDR3 comprises 12 residues. V was shortened by 1 base and J by 7 bases, with 7 bases between the two germline ends. CDR1 MDHEN and CDR2 SYDVKM come from the germline V gene. The CDR3 DNA sequence: TGTGCCAGCAGTTTATCACGGGTTGAAGCTTTCTTT. Translating it yields CASSLSRVEAFF.